A single sample gave rise to the 3 T cell receptor beta chains below, sequenced in a study of long-term antiretroviral therapy in people with HIV. Survey level was the resolution at which the v3.0 immunoSEQ assay ran. Sequencing used immunoSEQ multiplex PCR; TCRdb keeps in-frame clones, though not all of them. This repertoire shows under 45,000 clones, around 84% found once; its top ten account for about 4.8%. The sequences come from unsorted PBMCs, collected just over 2.7 years before starting antiretroviral therapy. The receptors were gathered from a woman in her twenties or thirties with HIV.

V usage is TRBV6-4 and J usage is TRBJ1-6, with TRBD1 identical over 7 bases. V shed 11 bases, J shed 7 bases, and the junction held 11 bases outside the gene matches. The CDR3 is 14 amino acids. CDR1 is MRHNA, CDR2 SNTAGT, per germline. CDR3: CASSPRDRNSPLHF. CDR3 coding DNA: TGTGCCTCTTCCCCCCGGGACAGAAATTCACCCCTCCACTTT.

The CDR3 DNA sequence: TGCGCCAGCAGCCCCGGGACAGGGAATGAAAAACTGTTTTTT. Residues: CASSPGTGNEKLFF. The chain employs TRBV5-1 and TRBJ1-4, with 9 bases lining up with TRBD1. From germline, CDR1 is SGHRS and CDR2 YFSETQ. The CDR3 is 14 amino acids. Trimming at V came to 4 bases and at J to 5 bases, leaving 3 bases not matched to a gene.

The chain has TRBV6-5 and TRBJ2-7; a weak D match, TRBD1 (5 bases). In germline, CDR1 is MNHEY, CDR2 SVGAGI. The CDR3 covers 13 residues. Trimming removed 5 bases at V and 6 bases at J, with 14 bases between. The CDR3 bases are TGTGCCAGCAGTCAAGTCCGCGACAGCGAGCAGTACTTC. It yields the protein CASSQVRDSEQYF.